The sequence of this TCR beta chain was determined in a study of a mutant IDH1 vaccine in newly diagnosed glioma. Only in-frame clones appear in the TCRdb table, and some are missing; sequencing was by immunoSEQ multiplex PCR. Here the sample spans fewer than 100,000 clones, about 90% being singletons. The sample's time point: baseline, week 1 (first vaccination visit). Treatment: pre-vaccination baseline after standard-of-care therapy. The CDR3 runs to 15 residues. From germline, CDR1 is LNHDA and CDR2 SQIVND (reference sequence). V was pared by 6 bases and J by 4 bases, with 5 bases of the junction left unmatched.

This sample comprised PBMCs, obtained from a glioma patient treated with radiotherapy, temozolomide or both. The V gene is TRBV19, the J gene TRBJ2-3; TRBD2 agrees at 12 bases. This receptor was taken from a woman aged 45-65 years with glioma. The CDR3 is CASRPTSGSADTQYF. The DNA of the CDR3 is TGTGCCAGTAGGCCGACTAGCGGGAGTGCAGATACGCAGTATTTT.